The 22 T cell receptor beta chains listed next were all sequenced from one sample in a study of human CD8 memory T cell subsets. TCR beta libraries were made by UMI-labeled 5' RACE. TCRdb reprocessed the 5' RACE reads, keeping one entry per CDR3 protein, no DNA. This table holds 4,500 to 7,000 distinct CDR3 sequences. Sequenced material: CD8+ T cells from PBMCs. These receptors came from a human donor in good health.

Considering frequency, this clonotype is medium-sized. The V gene is TRBV3-1, the J gene TRBJ1-1. The length of the CDR3 is 15 residues. The germline CDR1 and CDR2 sequences are LGHDT and YNNKEL (reference sequence). CDR3 amino acids: CASSYQEGMNTEAFF. Filled out from reference TRBV3-1 and TRBJ1-1, the complete variable domain reads DTAVSQTPKYLVTQMGNDKSIKCEQNLGHDTMYWYKQDSKKFLKIMFSYNNKELIINETVPNRFSPKSPDKAHLNLHINSLELGDSAVYFCASSYQEGMNTEAFFGQGTRLTVV.

The CDR3 reads CATGDRGGRETQYF. V gene TRBV7-9 combines with J gene TRBJ2-5; TCRdb selects TRBD1, and the lack of DNA leaves this call unchecked. The length of the CDR3 is 14 residues. The germline gives CDR1 SEHNR, CDR2 FQNEAQ (reference sequence).

This chain's CDR3 is CSAGDSLTYEQYF. This chain links TRBV20-1 with TRBJ2-7. This CDR3 contains 13 residues. The germline V gene has CDR1 DFQATT and CDR2 SNEGSKA (reference sequence).

The genes are TRBV20-1 and TRBJ2-5; TCRdb's assignment of TRBD1 cannot be checked, as there is no DNA. The CDR3 consists of 15 residues. Germline-derived CDR1 and CDR2 are DFQATT and SNEGSKA (reference sequence). CDR3 protein: CSARLLGTGEETQYF.

Its frequency marks this clonotype as medium-sized. The J gene is TRBJ1-2, the V gene TRBV7-9; TCRdb's assignment of TRBD1 cannot be checked, as there is no DNA. The CDR3 spans 16 residues. Per the germline V gene, CDR1 is SEHNR and CDR2 is FQNEAQ (reference sequence). The CDR3 loop is CASSLWTGAPRDGYTF.

The V gene is TRBV23-1, the J gene TRBJ2-3; TCRdb's D gene call, TRBD2, goes unchecked for lack of DNA. TRBV23-1 is an open reading frame, and its role is uncertain. The CDR3 sequence is 17 residues long. CDR3 loop: CASSHIGQRGCTDTQYF.

This sequence joins TRBV5-5 and TRBJ1-2; TCRdb calls TRBD1, which cannot be checked without DNA. This CDR3 has 15 residues. Germline CDR1 reads SGHKS; CDR2 reads YYEKEE (reference sequence). CDR3 amino acids: CASSQDVGVIDGYTF.

The chain joins TRBV27 to TRBJ2-1; the D gene TCRdb calls, TRBD1, cannot be checked with no DNA. This CDR3 is 15 amino acids long. Germline V gene sequence: CDR1 MNHEY, CDR2 SMNVEV (reference sequence). This chain's CDR3 is CASSLSGTKHNEQFF.

V and J are TRBV3-1 and TRBJ1-3; TCRdb gives TRBD1 as the D gene, but with no DNA this cannot be confirmed. CDR1 is LGHDT and CDR2 is YNNKEL in the germline V gene (reference sequence). CDR3 size: 15 residues. The CDR3 sequence is CASSRDRGAANTIYF.

Frequency places this clonotype as large. V gene TRBV12-3 or TRBV12-4 combines with J gene TRBJ1-2. The CDR3 totals 12 residues. The CDR3 reads CASSPTGNGYTF.

The chain uses TRBV28 and TRBJ2-3; TCRdb lists TRBD1, though no DNA is available to test this call. The V gene's germline CDR1 is MDHEN and CDR2 SYDVKM. This CDR3 has 15 residues. CDR3 protein: CASSLRGRGTDTQYF.

The chain recombines TRBV27 with TRBJ2-7; the D call from TCRdb, TRBD1, cannot be confirmed without DNA. Germline CDR1 MNHEY, CDR2 SMNVEV (reference sequence). The CDR3 has 12 amino acids. The chain's CDR3 is CASWDSPYEQYF.

By frequency, this clonotype registers large. The chain combines TRBV29-1 with TRBJ1-2; TCRdb picks TRBD1, but there is no DNA to check that call. The CDR3 is made up of 11 amino acids. Germline V gives CDR1 SQVTM, CDR2 ANQGSEA. The CDR3 sequence is CSVGTRNGYTF.

The J gene is TRBJ1-4, the V gene TRBV14; TCRdb gives TRBD1 as the D gene, but with no DNA this cannot be confirmed. CDR3 length equals 14 residues. Per the germline V gene, CDR1 is SGHDN and CDR2 is FVKESK. This CDR3 reads CASSQGQGYEKLFF.

The chain employs TRBV4-2 and TRBJ2-5; TCRdb proposes TRBD1, but this gene call is untestable without DNA. This CDR3 comprises 17 residues. Germline CDR1 reads LGHNA; CDR2 reads YNFKEQ. The CDR3 protein is CASSQGDYGTHQETQYF.

This clonotype is medium-sized by frequency. The chain recombines TRBV6-2 or TRBV6-3 with TRBJ2-3; TCRdb lists TRBD1, though no DNA is available to test this call. Looked up from germline, CDR1 is MNHEY and CDR2 is SVGEGT. This CDR3 is built from 14 residues. The CDR3 sequence is CASSYASGADTQYF.

V gene TRBV7-2 combines with J gene TRBJ2-3; TCRdb outputs TRBD2, but without DNA this stays unchecked. The CDR3 has 18 residues. Germline values: CDR1 SGHTA, CDR2 FQGNSA. The CDR3 loop is CASSDGLAGGPGTDTQYF.

The CDR3 here is CASTKGGEQYF. The V and J genes are TRBV28 and TRBJ2-7; TCRdb lists TRBD1, though no DNA is available to test this call. In germline, CDR1 is MDHEN, CDR2 SYDVKM. The CDR3 covers 11 residues.

V and J are TRBV15 and TRBJ2-1. The CDR3 has 17 amino acids. Germline V gene lookup returns CDR1 LNHNV and CDR2 YYDKDF (reference sequence). This CDR3 reads CATSRVSAGGSYNEQFF. The whole variable domain, filled in from reference TRBV15 and TRBJ2-1, reads DAMVIQNPRYQVTQFGKPVTLSCSQTLNHNVMYWYQQKSSQAPKLLFHYYDKDFNNEADTPDNFQSRRPNTSFCFLDIRSPGLGDTAMYLCATSRVSAGGSYNEQFFGPGTRLTVL.

This rearrangement joins TRBV27 to TRBJ2-1; absent DNA, TCRdb's TRBD1 call cannot be checked. The CDR3 extends over 14 amino acids. The germline V gene encodes CDR1 MNHEY and CDR2 SMNVEV (reference sequence). CDR3 region: CASSLGGTNNEQFF.

J is TRBJ2-7 and V is TRBV20-1. There are 13 residues in the CDR3. Germline V gene data show CDR1 as DFQATT and CDR2 as SNEGSKA (reference sequence). CDR3 region: CSARQANTYEQYF.

This clonotype counts as medium-sized by frequency. The chain links TRBV28 to TRBJ2-3; TCRdb designates TRBD1, a call that cannot be tested without DNA. Per the germline V gene, CDR1 is MDHEN and CDR2 is SYDVKM. The CDR3 consists of 14 residues. CDR3 protein: CASSGTVSTDTQYF.